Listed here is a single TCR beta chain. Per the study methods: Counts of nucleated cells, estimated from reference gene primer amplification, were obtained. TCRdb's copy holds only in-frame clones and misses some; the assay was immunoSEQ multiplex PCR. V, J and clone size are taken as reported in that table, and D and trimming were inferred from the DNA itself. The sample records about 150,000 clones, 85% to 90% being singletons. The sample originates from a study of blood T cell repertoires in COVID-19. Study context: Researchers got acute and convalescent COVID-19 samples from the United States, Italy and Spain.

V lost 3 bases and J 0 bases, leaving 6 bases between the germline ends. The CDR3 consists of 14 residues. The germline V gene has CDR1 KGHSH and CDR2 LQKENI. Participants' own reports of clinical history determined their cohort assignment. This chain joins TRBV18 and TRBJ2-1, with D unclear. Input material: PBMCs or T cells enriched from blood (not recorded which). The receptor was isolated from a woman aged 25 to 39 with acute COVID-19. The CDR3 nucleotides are TGTGCCAGCTCACCCCCAGGCTCCTACAATGAGCAGTTCTTC. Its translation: CASSPPGSYNEQFF.